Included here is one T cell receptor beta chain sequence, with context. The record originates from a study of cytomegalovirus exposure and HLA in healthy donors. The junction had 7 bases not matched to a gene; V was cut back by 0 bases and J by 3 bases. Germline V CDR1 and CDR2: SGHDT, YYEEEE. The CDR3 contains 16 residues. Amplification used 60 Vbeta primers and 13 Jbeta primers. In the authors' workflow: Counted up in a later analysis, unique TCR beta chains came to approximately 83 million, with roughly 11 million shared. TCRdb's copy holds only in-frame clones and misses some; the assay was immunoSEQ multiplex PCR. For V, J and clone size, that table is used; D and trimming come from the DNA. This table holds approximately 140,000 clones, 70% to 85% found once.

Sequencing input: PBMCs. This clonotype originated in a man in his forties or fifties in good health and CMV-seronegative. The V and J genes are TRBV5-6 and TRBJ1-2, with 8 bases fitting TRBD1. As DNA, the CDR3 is TGTGCCAGCAGCTTGGACGGGACAGGCCAGTACTATGGCTACACCTTC. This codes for CASSLDGTGQYYGYTF. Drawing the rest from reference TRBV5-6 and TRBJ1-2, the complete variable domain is DAGVTQSPTHLIKTRGQQVTLRCSPKSGHDTVSWYQQALGQGPQFIFQYYEEEERQRGNFPDRFSGHQFPNYSSELNVNALLLGDSALYLCASSLDGTGQYYGYTFGSGTRLTVV.